This T cell receptor (beta chain) is from a study of cytomegalovirus exposure and HLA in healthy donors. This CDR3 spans 15 amino acids. Germline CDR1 and CDR2: MNHEY and SMNVEV (reference sequence). Amplification used 60 Vbeta primers and 13 Jbeta primers. Produced via immunoSEQ multiplex PCR; TCRdb's table is partial and in-frame only. This table holds 150,000 or so clones, 82% found once. Material for sequencing was PBMCs. This sequence joins TRBV27 and TRBJ2-5; D perhaps matches TRBD1 (5 bases). The J call could be wrong; TRBJ2-7 is a better fit for the DNA end. This sequence was found in a male donor in good health and CMV-seronegative. CDR3 in amino acids: CASSFEGAGVYEQYF. The CDR3 DNA reads TGTGCCAGCAGTTTTGAAGGGGCTGGGGTCTACGAGCAGTACTTC.